Below, 29 T cell receptor beta chains from the same sample are listed, as sequenced in a study of T cell responses to AZD1222 COVID-19 vaccine. Method: immunoSEQ multiplex PCR; TCRdb's copy keeps in-frame clones and lacks some. Seen here are approximately 130,000 clones, 88% observed once, and the top ten hold roughly 5.2%. The specimen was peripheral blood, collected 28 days after the second AZD1222 dose. The receptor set was obtained from an adult who received the AZD1222 COVID-19 vaccine.

V usage is TRBV7-9 and J usage is TRBJ2-7; D might be TRBD1 (5 bases). CDR3 length: 14 residues. Trimming removed 5 bases at V and 0 bases at J, with 11 bases between. Germline CDR1 and CDR2: SEHNR and FQNEAQ (reference sequence). CDR3 region: CASSTRQHSYEQYF. In DNA, the CDR3 is TGTGCCAGCAGCACCCGACAGCACTCCTACGAGCAGTACTTC.

The table lists this clone with a count of one. This chain connects TRBV6-6 to TRBJ2-6; perhaps TRBD1 as D (5 bases). Germline lookup yields CDR1 MNHNY and CDR2 SVGAGI (reference sequence). This CDR3 has 15 residues. V was clipped by 3 bases and J by 3 bases, with 9 bases between them. CDR3 sequence reads: CASSYPGIGANVLTF. DNA of the CDR3: TGTGCCAGCAGTTATCCAGGGATTGGGGCCAACGTCCTGACTTTC.

V is TRBV7-8 and J is TRBJ2-1; D not certain. With 1 base removed from V and 0 bases from J, the gap between germline ends came to 10 bases. Germline V CDR1 and CDR2: SGHVS, FQNEAQ. This CDR3 is 16 amino acids long. The CDR3 loop is CASSLGVLSSYNEQFF. Here the CDR3 DNA reads TGTGCCAGCAGCTTAGGAGTCCTGAGCTCCTACAATGAGCAGTTCTTC.

V gene TRBV11-3 combines with J gene TRBJ2-7, with TRBD2 identical over 13 bases. CDR3 length: 17 residues. In germline, CDR1 is SGHNT, CDR2 YENEEA. The J segment lost 3 bases and the V segment lost 1 base, leaving 6 bases of the junction unmatched. The CDR3 loop reads CASSLGPGTSGDYEQYF. The CDR3 bases are TGTGCCAGCAGCTTAGGTCCCGGGACTAGCGGGGACTACGAGCAGTACTTC. Variable domain in full (rest from reference TRBV11-3 and TRBJ2-7): EAGVVQSPRYKIIEKKQPVAFWCNPISGHNTLYWYLQNLGQGPELLIRYENEEAVDDSQLPKDRFSAERLKGVDSTLKIQPAELGDSAVYLCASSLGPGTSGDYEQYFGPGTRLTVT.

The table lists this clone with a count of one. V usage is TRBV29-1 and J usage is TRBJ2-1; D is perhaps TRBD2 (5 bases). The CDR3 consists of 16 residues. The germline CDR1 and CDR2 sequences are SQVTM and ANQGSEA. V was pared by 4 bases and J by 0 bases, with 16 bases between. In DNA form, the CDR3 reads TGCAGCGTTGCCCGCGTTATTGGGAGCTCCTACAATGAGCAGTTCTTC. Protein: CSVARVIGSSYNEQFF.

This chain links TRBV9 with TRBJ1-2; D unclear. The CDR3 sequence is 15 residues long. CDR1 and CDR2 from the germline V gene are SGDLS and YYNGEE. Trimming left V 0 bases short and J 2 bases short, with 11 bases between. The CDR3 DNA reads as TGTGCCAGCAGCGTAGATCCGGGAGAGAACTATGGCTACACCTTC. Its translation is CASSVDPGENYGYTF.

Here the CDR3 DNA reads TGTGCCTGGAGATCACAGGCCGGGGAGCTGTTTTTT. It translates to CAWRSQAGELFF. The genes are TRBV30 and TRBJ2-2, with D possibly matching TRBD1 (5 bases). The ends were cut back, 3 bases at V and 6 bases at J, with 8 bases in the middle. The CDR3 totals 12 residues. The V gene's germline CDR1 is GTSNPN and CDR2 SVGIG (reference sequence). Drawing the rest from reference TRBV30 and TRBJ2-2, the complete variable domain is SQTIHQWPATLVQPVGSPLSLECTVEGTSNPNLYWYRQAAGRGLQLLFYSVGIGQISSEVPQNLSASRPQDRQFILSSKKLLLSDSGFYLCAWRSQAGELFFGEGSRLTVL.

V and J are TRBV19 and TRBJ1-2; a weak D match, TRBD1 (5 bases). V lost 3 bases and J 2 bases, leaving 13 bases between the germline ends. CDR1 LNHDA and CDR2 SQIVND come from the germline V gene (reference sequence). The CDR3 runs to 15 residues. CDR3 bases: TGTGCCAGTAGTATGCATACAGGCTCAAACTATGGCTACACCTTC. Protein product: CASSMHTGSNYGYTF.

V usage is TRBV18 and J usage is TRBJ1-1; D is perhaps TRBD1 (5 bases). The length of the CDR3 is 15 residues. The germline CDR1 and CDR2 sequences are KGHSH and LQKENI. Trimming pared 3 bases from V and 8 bases from J, leaving 19 bases between. The CDR3 DNA sequence: TGTGCCAGCTCACCTGATACGGCCAGGGAGGGGGAAGCTTTCTTT. Encoded protein: CASSPDTAREGEAFF.

The V call is TRBV3-1 (or the pseudogene TRBV3-2), the J call TRBJ2-3; the D call may be TRBD1 or TRBD2 (5 bases each). CDR1 is LGHDT, CDR2 YNNKEL, per germline (reference sequence). V dropped 4 bases and J dropped 5 bases, with 16 bases sitting between them. This CDR3 comprises 15 residues. The CDR3 sequence: CASSPGTVRKDTQYF. The CDR3 region has the DNA TGTGCCAGCAGCCCCGGGACCGTAAGGAAAGATACGCAGTATTTT.

This clone was detected only once. This chain uses TRBV28 with TRBJ2-7; D is ambiguous. The CDR3 totals 14 residues. Trimming removed 7 bases at V and 4 bases at J, with 17 bases between. CDR1 MDHEN and CDR2 SYDVKM come from the germline V gene. This CDR3 reads CASTPRRAVYEQYF. The CDR3, as DNA: TGTGCCAGCACCCCCAGAAGGGCGGTTTACGAGCAGTACTTC.

The chain combines TRBV4-3 with TRBJ1-4; D not resolved. The CDR3 has 17 residues. CDR1 LGHNA and CDR2 YSLEER come from the germline V gene. V dropped 0 bases and J dropped 0 bases, with 11 bases sitting between them. DNA of the CDR3: TGCGCCAGCAGCCAAGATGGCACCGGTGCAACTAATGAAAAACTGTTTTTT. It specifies CASSQDGTGATNEKLFF.

The chain employs TRBV3-1 (or the pseudogene TRBV3-2) and TRBJ2-7; tentative D call: TRBD1 (5 bases). Germline loops: CDR1 LGHDT, CDR2 YNNKEL (reference sequence). CDR3 size: 14 residues. V dropped 2 bases and J dropped 5 bases, with 13 bases sitting between them. As DNA, the CDR3 is TGTGCCAGCAGCCAAAGGGGATCCGGCGACGAGCAGTACTTC. It translates to CASSQRGSGDEQYF.

This chain joins TRBV7-6 and TRBJ1-1; 9 nucleotides agree with TRBD1. J gave up 7 bases and V 5 bases, and 8 bases lay outside the gene matches. Germline assignment: CDR1 SGHVS and CDR2 FNYEAQ. This CDR3 has 14 residues. CDR3 sequence (DNA): TGTGCCAGCAGCCGGAACAGGGGGCAGAGTGAAGCTTTCTTT. The encoded protein is CASSRNRGQSEAFF. The full variable domain, with the rest looked up from reference TRBV7-6 and TRBJ1-1, is GAGVSQSPRYKVTKRGQDVALRCDPISGHVSLYWYRQALGQGPEFLTYFNYEAQQDKSGLPNDRFSAERPEGSISTLTIQRTEQRDSAMYRCASSRNRGQSEAFFGQGTRLTVV.

The V gene is TRBV11-2, the J gene TRBJ1-1; 10 positions agree with TRBD1. Germline CDR1 SGHAT, CDR2 FQNNGV. The CDR3 is 16 residues long. V shed 3 bases and J 5 bases; nucleotides not matched to a gene: 9. The CDR3 loop reads CASSLRQGADMTEAFF. The CDR3 DNA is TGTGCCAGCAGCTTGCGACAGGGGGCGGATATGACTGAAGCTTTCTTT. Complete variable domain (other parts from reference TRBV11-2 and TRBJ1-1): EAGVAQSPRYKIIEKRQSVAFWCNPISGHATLYWYQQILGQGPKLLIQFQNNGVVDDSQLPKDRFSAERLKGVDSTLKIQPAKLEDSAVYLCASSLRQGADMTEAFFGQGTRLTVV.

This clone was seen only once. This sequence joins TRBV6-2 or TRBV6-3 and TRBJ1-5; the match to TRBD1 covers 9 bases. From germline, CDR1 is MNHEY and CDR2 SVGEGT. The CDR3 contains 15 residues. Germline trimming cut 6 bases from V and 11 bases from J; bases unmatched to any gene: 14. The CDR3 nucleotides read TGTGCCAGCAGCCTACAGGGGGCGGGAGATCAAGCCCAGCATTTT. The encoded protein is CASSLQGAGDQAQHF.

This sequence joins TRBV19 and TRBJ1-5, with D uncertain. V shed 3 bases and J shed 4 bases, with 7 bases lying between them. CDR1 and CDR2 from the germline V gene are LNHDA and SQIVND (reference sequence). The CDR3 covers 13 residues. DNA for the CDR3: TGTGCCAGTAGTATGGCACCAAATCAGCCCCAGCATTTT. Protein sequence: CASSMAPNQPQHF.

The rearrangement links TRBV24-1 to TRBJ2-5, with 12 bases aligning to TRBD2. The CDR3 contains 16 residues. CDR1 is KGHDR and CDR2 is SFDVKD in the germline V gene. Trimming cost V 5 bases and J 5 bases; bases outside gene matches: 8. DNA for the CDR3: TGTGCCACCAGTGGTGCTAGCGGGAGGGCCCGTGAGACCCAGTACTTC. Translation: CATSGASGRARETQYF.

The chain recombines TRBV11-3 with TRBJ2-7, with 9 bases aligning to TRBD1. The CDR3 consists of 14 residues. Germline values: CDR1 SGHNT, CDR2 YENEEA. V trimming: 5 bases; J trimming: 4 bases; junction bases outside the gene matches: 6. The CDR3 DNA reads as TGTGCCAGCAGCAAACAGGGGGCGCAGTACGAGCAGTACTTC. It is translated as CASSKQGAQYEQYF.

The V gene is TRBV30, the J gene TRBJ1-6; TRBD1 aligns across 8 bases. V gave up 4 bases and J gave up 7 bases; unmatched junction bases: 6. The CDR3 length is 14 residues. CDR1 is GTSNPN and CDR2 is SVGIG in the germline V gene (reference sequence). The CDR3 protein is CAWKAGQENSPLHF. CDR3 nucleotide sequence: TGTGCCTGGAAGGCGGGACAGGAGAATTCACCCCTCCACTTT. Based on the CDR3 plus reference TRBV30 and TRBJ1-6, the full variable domain is SQTIHQWPATLVQPVGSPLSLECTVEGTSNPNLYWYRQAAGRGLQLLFYSVGIGQISSEVPQNLSASRPQDRQFILSSKKLLLSDSGFYLCAWKAGQENSPLHFGNGTRLTVT.

The rearrangement uses TRBV6-6 and TRBJ1-3; 8 bases fit TRBD1. Trimming cost V 5 bases and J 2 bases; bases outside gene matches: 2. Germline CDR1 MNHNY, CDR2 SVGAGI (reference sequence). This CDR3 has 14 residues. The CDR3 DNA follows: TGTGCCAGCAGTCGGACAGGGACTGGAAACACCATATATTTT. This sequence encodes CASSRTGTGNTIYF.

CDR3 amino acids: CASSDYRGAGYNEQFF. The CDR3 nucleotides are TGTGCCAGCAGTGACTATCGCGGGGCAGGCTACAATGAGCAGTTCTTC. The rearrangement uses TRBV6-4 and TRBJ2-1; D perhaps matches TRBD2 (6 bases). The CDR3 extends over 16 amino acids. Germline V CDR1 and CDR2: MRHNA, SNTAGT. The V gene lost 1 base and the J gene lost 3 bases, with 13 bases spanning the gap.

The chain combines TRBV9 with TRBJ2-2; 9 bases align to TRBD2. Germline CDR1 reads SGDLS; CDR2 reads YYNGEE. This CDR3 contains 17 residues. Trimming took 5 bases from V and 3 from J; bases not matched to a gene: 11. CDR3 residues: CASSSGASGKYTGELFF. The CDR3 region has the DNA TGTGCCAGCAGTTCGGGGGCTAGCGGGAAGTACACCGGGGAGCTGTTTTTT. The variable domain in full, completed from reference TRBV9 and TRBJ2-2, reads DSGVTQTPKHLITATGQRVTLRCSPRSGDLSVYWYQQSLDQGLQFLIQYYNGEERAKGNILERFSAQQFPDLHSELNLSSLELGDSALYFCASSSGASGKYTGELFFGEGSRLTVL.

The chain carries TRBV5-1 and TRBJ1-3; D is undetermined. Per germline, CDR1 SGHRS and CDR2 YFSETQ. Trimming took 0 bases from V and 0 from J, leaving 10 bases between them. The CDR3 contains 16 residues. Written as DNA, the CDR3 is TGCGCCAGCAGCTTGGCCCCAGTCGGCTCTGGAAACACCATATATTTT. Translation gives CASSLAPVGSGNTIYF.

Regarding this clone: At the DNA level, this CDR3 is encoded by other sequences in the same sample as well. The gene calls are TRBV12-3 or TRBV12-4 and TRBJ2-5; 7 bases match TRBD2. The V segment lost 0 bases and the J segment 5 bases; nucleotides outside the gene matches: 0. The CDR3 sequence is 13 residues long. CDR3 residues: CASSLAGGETQYF. CDR3 in DNA: TGTGCCAGCAGTTTAGCGGGAGGGGAGACCCAGTACTTC.

The chain links TRBV28 to TRBJ1-1; D possibly corresponds to TRBD1 (5 bases). The CDR3 consists of 15 residues. Germline CDR1 MDHEN, CDR2 SYDVKM. V was cut by 3 bases and J by 0 bases, with 11 bases left in between. For the CDR3, the DNA is TGTGCCAGCAGTTTGTTGACAGCAATGAACACTGAAGCTTTCTTT. This translates into CASSLLTAMNTEAFF.

With regard to this clone: The junction and the germline gene differ at one end; a read error may be behind it. The rearrangement uses TRBV11-3 and TRBJ2-7; 7 positions match TRBD1. Germline V CDR1 and CDR2: SGHNT, YENEEA. This CDR3 is built from 12 residues. CDR3 in DNA: TGTGCCAGCAGCAGCCCTTACAGGGGCCAAGTCTTC. Its protein is CASSSPYRGQVF.

The chain couples TRBV6-5 to TRBJ2-1; 10 bases are shared with TRBD1. Germline CDR1 reads MNHEY; CDR2 reads SVGAGI. The CDR3 is 13 amino acids. After removal of 7 bases from V and 10 bases from J, the junction contained 7 bases not matched to a gene. CDR3 coding DNA: TGTGCCAGCACGAGGGAGGGACAGGGGGAGCAGTTCTTC. This gives the protein CASTREGQGEQFF.

The rearrangement links TRBV21-1 to TRBJ1-5; the DNA was not compared with TRBD1, the D call given in the table. TRBV21-1 is marked as a pseudogene. CDR3 length equals 14 residues. CDR3 amino acids: CASSKDRGNQPQHF. In DNA form, the CDR3 reads TGTGCCAGCAGCAAGGACAGGGGTAATCAGCCCCAGCATTTT.